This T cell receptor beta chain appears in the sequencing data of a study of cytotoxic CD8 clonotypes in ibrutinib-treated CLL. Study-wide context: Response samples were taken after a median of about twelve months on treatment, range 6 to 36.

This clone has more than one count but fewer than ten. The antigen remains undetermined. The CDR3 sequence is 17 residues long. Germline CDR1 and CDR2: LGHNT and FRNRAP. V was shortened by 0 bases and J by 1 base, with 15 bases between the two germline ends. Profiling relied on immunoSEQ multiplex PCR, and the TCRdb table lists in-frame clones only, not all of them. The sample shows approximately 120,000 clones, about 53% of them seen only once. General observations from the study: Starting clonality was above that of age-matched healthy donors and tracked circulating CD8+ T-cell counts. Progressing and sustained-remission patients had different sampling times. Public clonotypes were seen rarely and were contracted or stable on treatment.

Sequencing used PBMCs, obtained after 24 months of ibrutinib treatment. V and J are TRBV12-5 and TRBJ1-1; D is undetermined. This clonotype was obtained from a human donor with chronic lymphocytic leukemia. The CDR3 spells CASGLVPYGPENTEAFF. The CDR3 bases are TGTGCTAGTGGTTTGGTACCCTACGGCCCGGAGAACACTGAAGCTTTCTTT.